Below are 20 T cell receptor beta chains sequenced from a single sample in a study of shared clonotypes between healthy human individuals. Sequencing used immunoSEQ multiplex PCR; TCRdb keeps in-frame clones, though not all of them. The repertoire holds more than 2 million clones, with about 95% as singletons. The naive CD8 population came from CD45RO-negative cells selected for CCR7, without terminally differentiated effector memory CD45RA+ cells. Sequencing was performed on naive CD8+ T cells sorted from blood. The receptors originated from a man between 18 and 35 years old in good health.

The genes are TRBV29-1 and TRBJ1-1, with 7 bases aligning to TRBD1. The V gene's germline CDR1 is SQVTM and CDR2 ANQGSEA. After removal of 7 bases from V and 3 bases from J, the junction contained 5 bases not matched to a gene. The CDR3 spans 12 residues. The CDR3: CSARGLDTEAFF. Here the CDR3 DNA reads TGCAGCGCGAGGGGGCTGGACACTGAAGCTTTCTTT.

V gene TRBV2 combines with J gene TRBJ2-7; TRBD2 matches 10 bases. This CDR3 has 16 amino acids. J gave up 2 bases and V 5 bases, and 9 bases lay outside the gene matches. Germline V gene lookup returns CDR1 SNHLY and CDR2 FYNNEI. This CDR3 reads CASSPLLAGATYEQYF. The CDR3 nucleotides read TGTGCCAGCAGTCCACTTCTAGCGGGGGCTACCTACGAGCAGTACTTC.

Turning to this clone: It is unclear where the CDR3 begins or ends on the DNA, so no DNA is shown, and the CDR3 is as TCRdb lists it. The chain recombines TRBV5-6 with TRBJ1-1; the table gives TRBD1 as D, unverified against the DNA. Ends included, the CDR3 has 14 residues. Germline V gives CDR1 SGHDT, CDR2 YYEEEE. The CDR3 protein is CASSLVGQGAKTFF.

The chain links TRBV13 to TRBJ2-1; perhaps TRBD2 as D (6 bases). This CDR3 has 15 residues. CDR1 is PRHDT, CDR2 FYEKMQ, per germline (reference sequence). Between the trimmed V and J ends, which lost 2 bases and 8 bases, there was a span of 16 bases. The CDR3 is CASSLSTAGKDEQFF. As DNA, the CDR3 is TGTGCCAGCAGCTTAAGTACGGCGGGAAAGGATGAGCAGTTCTTC.

This chain joins TRBV13 and TRBJ2-5, with D possibly being TRBD2 (7 bases). The V and J ends lost 6 bases and 5 bases respectively, with 25 bases between them. CDR3 length: 17 residues. Germline CDR1 and CDR2: PRHDT and FYEKMQ (reference sequence). CDR3 sequence reads: CASSQQPGGGSAETQYF. The CDR3 region has the DNA TGTGCCAGCAGTCAACAACCCGGGGGCGGGAGCGCGGAGACCCAGTACTTC. The variable domain in full, completed from reference TRBV13 and TRBJ2-5, reads AAGVIQSPRHLIKEKRETATLKCYPIPRHDTVYWYQQGPGQDPQFLISFYEKMQSDKGSIPDRFSAQQFSDYHSELNMSSLELGDSALYFCASSQQPGGGSAETQYFGPGTRLLVL.

This clone was observed a single time. This chain links TRBV7-9 with TRBJ2-5; 9 positions match TRBD1. Germline V gene lookup returns CDR1 SEHNR and CDR2 FQNEAQ (reference sequence). CDR3 size: 13 residues. V shed 7 bases, J shed 2 bases, and the junction held 2 bases outside the gene matches. Here the CDR3 reads CASIGTGQETQYF. As DNA, the CDR3 is TGTGCCAGCATTGGGACAGGGCAAGAGACCCAGTACTTC.

This clone appeared once. The J gene is TRBJ1-2, the V gene TRBV7-9, with D perhaps matching TRBD1 (6 bases). The V end lost 5 bases, the J end lost 6 bases, and 19 bases lay between the germline ends. Germline CDR1 and CDR2: SEHNR and FQNEAQ (reference sequence). The CDR3 spans 15 residues. Here the CDR3 reads CASSLSGDTSHGYTF. CDR3 nucleotides: TGTGCCAGCAGCCTGTCCGGGGACACATCCCATGGCTACACCTTC. Drawing the rest from reference TRBV7-9 and TRBJ1-2, the complete variable domain is DTGVSQNPRHKITKRGQNVTFRCDPISEHNRLYWYRQTLGQGPEFLTYFQNEAQLEKSRLLSDRFSAERPKGSFSTLEIQRTEQGDSAMYLCASSLSGDTSHGYTFGSGTRLTVV.

The V call is TRBV5-6, the J call TRBJ2-1, with TRBD1 matching 8 bases. Trimming took 4 bases from V and 10 from J; bases not matched to a gene: 13. This CDR3 has 15 amino acids. Per the germline V gene, CDR1 is SGHDT and CDR2 is YYEEEE. CDR3 in DNA: TGTGCCAGCAGCCCCCGAGGGACAGGCATCCTCGAGCAGTTCTTC. Translated, it gives CASSPRGTGILEQFF.

This clone was seen a single time. The rearrangement uses TRBV4-1 and TRBJ1-4, with D perhaps matching TRBD1 (5 bases). V dropped 0 bases and J dropped 3 bases, with 14 bases sitting between them. This CDR3 comprises 17 residues. CDR1 MGHRA and CDR2 YSYEKL come from the germline V gene. The CDR3 nucleotides are TGCGCCAGCAGCCAAGATGAGATAGGGGAAGCTAATGAAAAACTGTTTTTT. It is translated as CASSQDEIGEANEKLFF.

The CDR3 sequence: CASSNRDRYYEQYF. For the CDR3, the DNA is TGCGCCAGCAGCAACCGGGACAGATACTACGAGCAGTACTTC. This sequence joins TRBV4-1 and TRBJ2-7; 7 bases are a match to TRBD1. Germline trimming cut 5 bases from V and 3 bases from J; bases unmatched to any gene: 7. CDR1 and CDR2 from the germline V gene are MGHRA and YSYEKL. The CDR3 sequence is 14 residues long.

This chain uses TRBV5-4 with TRBJ2-5; D is ambiguous. There are 12 residues in the CDR3. Germline V gene lookup returns CDR1 SGHNT and CDR2 YYREEE (reference sequence). Trimming removed 4 bases from V and 1 base from J, with 5 bases in between. In DNA form, the CDR3 reads TGTGCCAGCAGCCGACTCCAAGAGACCCAGTACTTC. The encoded protein is CASSRLQETQYF. Supplemented by reference TRBV5-4 and TRBJ2-5, the full variable domain reads ETGVTQSPTHLIKTRGQQVTLRCSSQSGHNTVSWYQQALGQGPQFIFQYYREEENGRGNFPPRFSGLQFPNYSSELNVNALELDDSALYLCASSRLQETQYFGPGTRLLVL.

The chain has TRBV4-3 and TRBJ1-6; D call uncertain. Germline V gene data show CDR1 as LGHNA and CDR2 as YSLEER. The V gene lost 0 bases and the J gene lost 7 bases, with 7 bases spanning the gap. This CDR3 contains 14 residues. For the CDR3, the DNA is TGCGCCAGCAGCCAAGATTTTGGCAATTCACCCCTCCACTTT. Amino acids: CASSQDFGNSPLHF.

This CDR3 reads CASSPGGRGYEQYF. CDR3 DNA sequence: TGTGCCAGCAGTCCAGGGGGTAGAGGCTACGAGCAGTACTTC. The V and J genes are TRBV6-1 and TRBJ2-7; 7 bases agree with TRBD1. Germline CDR1 and CDR2: MNHNS and SASEGT. V gave up 5 bases and J gave up 3 bases; unmatched junction bases: 7. CDR3 length: 14 amino acids.

CDR3 in DNA: TGTGCCTGGGAGGAGCAGGCGAACACTGAAGCTTTCTTT. This gives the protein CAWEEQANTEAFF. The rearrangement joins TRBV30 to TRBJ1-1; D is unresolved. The CDR3 spans 13 residues. V was shortened by 5 bases and J by 1 base, with 11 bases between the two germline ends. Per germline, CDR1 GTSNPN and CDR2 SVGIG (reference sequence).

This clone is a singleton in its sample. V usage is TRBV29-1 and J usage is TRBJ1-2, with D possibly matching TRBD1 (5 bases). CDR3 length equals 15 residues. Deletions cut 0 bases from V and 4 bases from J, with 15 bases between. Germline values: CDR1 SQVTM, CDR2 ANQGSEA. The DNA for the CDR3 is TGCAGCGTTGAAGACTCCACCTGGGGGGTCTATGGCTACACCTTC. Its protein is CSVEDSTWGVYGYTF. Complete variable domain (other parts from reference TRBV29-1 and TRBJ1-2): SAVISQKPSRDICQRGTSLTIQCQVDSQVTMMFWYRQQPGQSLTLIATANQGSEATYESGFVIDKFPISRPNLTFSTLTVSNMSPEDSSIYLCSVEDSTWGVYGYTFGSGTRLTVV.

This chain connects TRBV30 to TRBJ2-3, with D perhaps TRBD2 (5 bases). V was cut by 5 bases and J by 5 bases, with 11 bases left in between. This CDR3 contains 12 residues. Germline V lookup: CDR1 GTSNPN, CDR2 SVGIG (reference sequence). The CDR3 DNA sequence: TGTGCCTGGGGAGGCTGGGTAGATACGCAGTATTTT. Protein product: CAWGGWVDTQYF.

This clone was detected once. This chain joins TRBV29-1 and TRBJ2-3, with 8 positions matching TRBD2. This CDR3 has 17 residues. Germline V gene lookup returns CDR1 SQVTM and CDR2 ANQGSEA. V lost 3 bases to trimming and J lost 4 bases; unmatched junction nucleotides: 15. CDR3 region: CSVEGPVAGGNPDTQYF. The CDR3 DNA follows: TGCAGCGTTGAGGGGCCGGTGGCGGGGGGTAACCCAGATACGCAGTATTTT.

This clone was picked up one time. V is TRBV4-3 and J is TRBJ2-1, with D perhaps TRBD1 or TRBD2 (5 bases each). The germline V and J ends were trimmed by 1 base and 7 bases, with 14 bases remaining between them. Looked up from germline, CDR1 is LGHNA and CDR2 is YSLEER. The CDR3 length is 15 residues. CDR3 region: CASSQGTRDGNEQFF. CDR3 sequence (DNA): TGCGCCAGCAGCCAAGGGACCCGGGACGGGAATGAGCAGTTCTTC.

The chain is built from TRBV27 and TRBJ2-7; tentative D call: TRBD1 (7 bases). The CDR3 runs 14 residues. Looked up from germline, CDR1 is MNHEY and CDR2 is SMNVEV (reference sequence). V was cut by 5 bases and J by 7 bases, with 18 bases left in between. CDR3 region: CASSLTGASGEQYF. In DNA, the CDR3 is TGTGCCAGCAGTCTCACAGGGGCAAGCGGGGAGCAGTACTTC.

The count of this clone is one. The rearrangement uses TRBV5-4 and TRBJ2-1, with a tentative D call TRBD2 (6 bases). Trimming removed 4 bases at V and 7 bases at J, with 18 bases between. CDR1 is SGHNT, CDR2 YYREEE, per germline (reference sequence). The CDR3 runs 15 residues. CDR3 DNA sequence: TGTGCCAGCAGCCCCGTCCGGGGGAGCAGGAATGAGCAGTTCTTC. This translates into CASSPVRGSRNEQFF.